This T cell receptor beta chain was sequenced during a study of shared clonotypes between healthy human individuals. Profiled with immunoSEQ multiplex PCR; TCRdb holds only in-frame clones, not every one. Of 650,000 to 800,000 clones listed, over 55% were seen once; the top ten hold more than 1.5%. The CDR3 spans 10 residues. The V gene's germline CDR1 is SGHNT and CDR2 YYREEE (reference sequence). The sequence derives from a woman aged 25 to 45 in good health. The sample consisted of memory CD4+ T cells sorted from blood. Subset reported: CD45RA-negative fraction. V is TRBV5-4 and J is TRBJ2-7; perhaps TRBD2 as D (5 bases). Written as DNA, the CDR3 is TGTACGACTAAAAACTACGAGCAGTACTTC. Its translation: CTTKNYEQYF. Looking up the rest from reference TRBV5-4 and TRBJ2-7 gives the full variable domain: ETGVTQSPTHLIKTRGQQVTLRCSSQSGHNTVSWYQQALGQGPQFIFQYYREEENGRGNFPPRFSGLQFPNYSSELNVNALELDDSALYLCTTKNYEQYFGPGTRLTVT.